These 2 T cell receptor beta chains came from one sample sequenced in a study of cytomegalovirus exposure and HLA in healthy donors. PCR amplification relied on 60 Vbeta primers (plus 13 Jbeta primers). Clones were sequenced by immunoSEQ multiplex PCR, and TCRdb holds only the in-frame ones, with some missing. The data show 300,000 or so clones, approximately 84% seen once. Specimen: PBMCs. The source is a middle-aged woman in good health and CMV-seropositive.

V usage is TRBV4-3 and J usage is TRBJ2-1; D perhaps matches TRBD2 (5 bases). The germline V gene has CDR1 LGHNA and CDR2 YSLEER. The germline V and J ends were trimmed by 4 bases and 1 base, with 8 bases remaining between them. The CDR3 has 14 residues. CDR3 nucleotides: TGCGCCAGCAGCCTCGGGATTTCCTACAATGAGCAGTTCTTC. Translated: CASSLGISYNEQFF.

This chain uses TRBV2 with TRBJ2-3; D is unresolved. V was pared by 8 bases and J by 2 bases, with 8 bases between. CDR3 length equals 12 residues. Germline V gives CDR1 SNHLY, CDR2 FYNNEI. The DNA for the CDR3 is TGTGCCAGCGGAGACTCCACAGATACGCAGTATTTT. It translates to CASGDSTDTQYF. Full variable domain (remainder filled in from reference TRBV2 and TRBJ2-3): EPEVTQTPSHQVTQMGQEVILRCVPISNHLYFYWYRQILGQKVEFLVSFYNNEISEKSEIFDDQFSVERPDGSNFTLKIRSTKLEDSAMYFCASGDSTDTQYFGPGTRLTVL.